This entry describes one TCR beta chain. Its antigen is as yet unknown. The source of the sample is a study of T cell repertoires in cytomegalovirus infection. TCRdb re-called the reads with MiXCR, one entry per CDR3 protein. The data contain roughly 920,000 distinct CDR3 sequences, 31% of them singletons. The TCR was taken from a human donor in good health (CMV status not recorded). Some clones in this sample may be carry-over from other donors' samples. The source was cultured CD8+ T cells from PBMCs, collected from culture after CMV antigen stimulation.

The CDR3 coding sequence is TGTGCCAGTAGTTTACAGGGGGCGCGGTACAATGAGCAGTTCTTC. Translation gives CASSLQGARYNEQFF. The chain employs TRBV19 and TRBJ2-1; 9 bases match TRBD1. This CDR3 contains 15 residues. Germline CDR1 and CDR2: LNHDA and SQIVND (reference sequence). Germline trimming cut 5 bases from V and 4 bases from J; bases unmatched to any gene: 6. The full variable domain, rest sourced from reference TRBV19 and TRBJ2-1, is DGGITQSPKYLFRKEGQNVTLSCEQNLNHDAMYWYRQDPGQGLRLIYYSQIVNDFQKGDIAEGYSVSREKKESFPLTVTSAQKNPTAFYLCASSLQGARYNEQFFGPGTRLTVL.